This T cell receptor (beta chain) was observed in a study of shared clonotypes between healthy human individuals. The donor cohort consisted entirely of Caucasian adults residing in Nashville, Tennessee. V was pared by 2 bases and J by 4 bases, with 0 bases of the junction left unmatched. The CDR3 extends over 13 amino acids. Germline V gene lookup returns CDR1 MDHEN and CDR2 SYDVKM. For unsorted PBMC, 250 to 350 ng DNA per replicate equaled approximately 30,000 T cell genomes. Using immunoSEQ multiplex PCR, the repertoire was profiled, and TCRdb retains in-frame clones only, with some absent. There are about half a million clones in the sample; more than 75% occur only once, and around 13% lies in the top ten.

The TCR was taken from a woman in her 40s in good health. Some clones in this sample may be carry-over from other donors' samples. The chain carries TRBV28 and TRBJ2-3; 7 bases line up with TRBD1. The sequencing input was PBMCs. The CDR3 protein is CASSLDRADTQYF. CDR3 DNA: TGTGCCAGCAGTTTAGACAGGGCAGATACGCAGTATTTT. Together with reference TRBV28 and TRBJ2-3, the CDR3 gives the full variable domain: DVKVTQSSRYLVKRTGEKVFLECVQDMDHENMFWYRQDPGLGLRLIYFSYDVKMKEKGDIPEGYSVSREKKERFSLILESASTNQTSMYLCASSLDRADTQYFGPGTRLTVL.